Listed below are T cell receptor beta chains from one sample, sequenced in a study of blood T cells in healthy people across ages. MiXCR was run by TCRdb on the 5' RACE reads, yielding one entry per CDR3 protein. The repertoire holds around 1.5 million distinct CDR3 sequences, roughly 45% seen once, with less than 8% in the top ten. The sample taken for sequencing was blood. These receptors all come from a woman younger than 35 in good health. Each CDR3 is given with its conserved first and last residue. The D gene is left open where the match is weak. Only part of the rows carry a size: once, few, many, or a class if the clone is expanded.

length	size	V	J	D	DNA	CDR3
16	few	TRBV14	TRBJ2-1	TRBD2	TGTGCCAGCAGCTTCCGACTAGCGGGAGGATACAATGAGCAGTTCTTC	CASSFRLAGGYNEQFF
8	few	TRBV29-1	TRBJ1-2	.	TGCAGCGCCTATGGCTACACCTTC	CSAYGYTF
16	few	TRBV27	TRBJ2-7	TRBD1	TGTGCCAGCAGTCGGACAGGGGGCACTTTCTCCTACGAGCAGTACTTC	CASSRTGGTFSYEQYF
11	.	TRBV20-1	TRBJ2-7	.	TGCAGTGCTAGACGGCTCTACGAGCAGTACTTC	CSARRLYEQYF
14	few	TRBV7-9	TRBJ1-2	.	TGTGCCAGCAGCTTAGCGCTAACAGGGTTTGGCTACACCTTC	CASSLALTGFGYTF
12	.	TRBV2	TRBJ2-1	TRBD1	TGTGCCAGCAAGACAGGGCAAAATGAGCAGTTCTTC	CASKTGQNEQFF
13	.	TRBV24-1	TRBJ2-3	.	TGTGCCACCAGTGACGGTTTCACAGATACGCAGTATTTT	CATSDGFTDTQYF
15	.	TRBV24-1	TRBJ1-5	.	TGTGCCACCAGTGATTCGTCTTTTTCTGCACAGCCCCAGCATTTT	CATSDSSFSAQPQHF
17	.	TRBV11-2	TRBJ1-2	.	TGTGCCAGCAGCCTACTGACCAGAGATCTTTCTAACTATGGCTACACCTTC	CASSLLTRDLSNYGYTF
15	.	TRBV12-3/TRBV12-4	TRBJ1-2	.	TGTGCCAGCAGTTTTCGGGGGCTAGGGGTTTATGGCTACACCTTC	CASSFRGLGVYGYTF
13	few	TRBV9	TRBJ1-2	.	TGTGCCAGCAGCGTAGCCCTCTCGAGGGGCTACACCTTC	CASSVALSRGYTF
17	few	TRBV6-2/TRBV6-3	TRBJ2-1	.	TGTGCCAGCAGTTCTCCCGGATCCGAGAGCTCCTACAATGAGCAGTTCTTC	CASSSPGSESSYNEQFF
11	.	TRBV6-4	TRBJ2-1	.	TGTGCCAGCAGTATGGGGTTTGAGCAGTTCTTC	CASSMGFEQFF
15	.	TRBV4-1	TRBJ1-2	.	TGCGCCAGCAGCCAAGGTTCGGGGGCGGGCTATGGCTACACCTTC	CASSQGSGAGYGYTF
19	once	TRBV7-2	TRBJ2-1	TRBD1	TGTGCCAGCAGCTGGCCCGCCACAGGGGGGCCCTCGTCGAACAATGAGCAGTTCTTC	CASSWPATGGPSSNNEQFF
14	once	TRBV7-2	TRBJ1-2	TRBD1	TGTGCCGGCAGCTCCGGACAGGGGGTTGGGGGCTACACCTTC	CAGSSGQGVGGYTF
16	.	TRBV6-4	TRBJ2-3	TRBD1	TGTGCCAGCAGTGAACGGACAGGCACTAGCACAGATACGCAGTATTTT	CASSERTGTSTDTQYF
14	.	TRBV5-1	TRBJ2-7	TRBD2	TGCGCCAGCAGCCGGACTAGCGAGGCCGACGAGCAGTACTTC	CASSRTSEADEQYF
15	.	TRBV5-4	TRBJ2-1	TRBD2	TGTGCCAGCAGCTCTAGCGGGACAGTTAGGAATGAGCGGTTCTTC	CASSSSGTVRNERFF
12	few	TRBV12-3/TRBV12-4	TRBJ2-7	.	TGTGCCAGCAAGTTTAGGGGATACGAGCAGTACTTC	CASKFRGYEQYF
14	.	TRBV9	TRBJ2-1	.	TGTGCCAGCAGTCTGCATGAATCCTACAATGAGCAGTTCTTC	CASSLHESYNEQFF
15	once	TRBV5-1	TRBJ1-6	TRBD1	TGCGCCAGCAGCAAGGGACAGGGCGGAGTATCACCCCTCCACTTT	CASSKGQGGVSPLHF
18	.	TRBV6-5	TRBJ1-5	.	TGTGCCAGCAGTTACTCCGAAATAATAAGACAGGACAATCAGCCCCAGCATTTT	CASSYSEIIRQDNQPQHF
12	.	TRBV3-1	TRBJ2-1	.	TGTGCCAGCAGCCAAGATTTGGCGAAGCAGTTCTTC	CASSQDLAKQFF
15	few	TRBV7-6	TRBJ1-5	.	TGTGCCAGCAGTATGGGGGGGCAGCAGAATCAGCCCCAGCATTTT	CASSMGGQQNQPQHF
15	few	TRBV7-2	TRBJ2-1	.	TGTGCCAGCCCCCCATGGGGGGACATCCGTACTGAGCAGTTCTTC	CASPPWGDIRTEQFF
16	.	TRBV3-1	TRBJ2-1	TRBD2	TGTGCCAGCAGCCAACTCCCTAGCGGGAATGGTGGCGAGCAGTTCTTC	CASSQLPSGNGGEQFF
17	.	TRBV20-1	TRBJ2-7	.	TGCAGTGCTAGAGATCTGGTGGGGGCTGGGGCTTCCTACGAGCAGTACTTC	CSARDLVGAGASYEQYF
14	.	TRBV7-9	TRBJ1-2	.	TGTGCCAGCAGCTTAGACTGGGCGGAGGATGGCTACACCTTC	CASSLDWAEDGYTF
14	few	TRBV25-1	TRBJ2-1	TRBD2	TGTGCCAGCTATCCCGCGGGAGGCTCGAGGAAGCAGTTCTTC	CASYPAGGSRKQFF
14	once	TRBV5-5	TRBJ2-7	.	TGTGCCAGTTTTAAGGGGGTTGGGCCGACCGAGCAGTACTTC	CASFKGVGPTEQYF
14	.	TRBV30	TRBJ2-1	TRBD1	TGTGCCTGGAGTCAGTGGGGGACAGTAACTGAGCAGTTCTTC	CAWSQWGTVTEQFF
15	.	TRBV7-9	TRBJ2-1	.	TGTGCCAGCAGCCCCCCAAAGTCAGGGGTTAATGAGCAGTTCTTC	CASSPPKSGVNEQFF
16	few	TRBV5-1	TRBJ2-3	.	TGCGCCAGCAGCTTGGAACACGGTTGGGGGGCAGATACGCAGTATTTT	CASSLEHGWGADTQYF
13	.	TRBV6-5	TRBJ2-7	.	TGTGCCAGCCTCGACTCGGCTGCCTACGAGCAGTACTTC	CASLDSAAYEQYF
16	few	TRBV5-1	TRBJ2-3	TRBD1	TGCGCCAGCAGCTTGGCCACAGGGGGCGGCACAGATACGCAGTATTTT	CASSLATGGGTDTQYF
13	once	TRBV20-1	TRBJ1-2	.	TGCAGTGCCCTCCGGGACACCTACTATGGCTACACCTTC	CSALRDTYYGYTF
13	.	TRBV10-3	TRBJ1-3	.	TGTGCCACCGAGGGTGCTTCTGGAAACACCATATATTTT	CATEGASGNTIYF
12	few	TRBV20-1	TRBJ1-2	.	TGCAGTGCTAGTACCAGGGACTATGGCTACACCTTC	CSASTRDYGYTF
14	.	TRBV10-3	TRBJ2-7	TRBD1	TGTGCCATCAAGGCCGGGACAGGACCCTGGGAGCAGTACTTC	CAIKAGTGPWEQYF
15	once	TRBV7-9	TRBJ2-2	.	TGTGCCAGCAGCTTAGTGACACCCTCCTCCGGGGAGCTGTTTTTT	CASSLVTPSSGELFF
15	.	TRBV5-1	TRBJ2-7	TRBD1	TGCGCCAGCAGCCAGAGTGACAGGGGGTTCCACGAGCAGTACTTC	CASSQSDRGFHEQYF
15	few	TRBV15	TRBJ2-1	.	TGTGCCACCAGCGGTCGGGGCCCTTCCTACAATGAGCAGTTCTTC	CATSGRGPSYNEQFF
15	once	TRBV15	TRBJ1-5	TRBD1	TGTGCCACTCGTCCCGGGACAGCCTTCAATCAGCCCCAGCATTTT	CATRPGTAFNQPQHF
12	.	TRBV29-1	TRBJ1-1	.	TGCAGCGTTCCCGGGGAGAACACTGAAGCTTTCTTT	CSVPGENTEAFF
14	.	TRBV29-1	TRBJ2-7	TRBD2	TGCAGCGTCTGGACTAGCGGTTCCTACAATGAGCAGTACTTC	CSVWTSGSYNEQYF
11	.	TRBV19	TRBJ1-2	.	TGTGCCACGACGTCGGGGGATGGCTACACCTTC	CATTSGDGYTF
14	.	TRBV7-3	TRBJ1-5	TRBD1	TGTGCCAGCATCGATTGGACAGGGAATCAGCCCCAGCATTTT	CASIDWTGNQPQHF
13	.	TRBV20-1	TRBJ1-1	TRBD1	TGCAGTGCAACCGGGACAGGGGACACTGAAGCTTTCTTT	CSATGTGDTEAFF
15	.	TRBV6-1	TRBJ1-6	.	TGTGCCAGCAAGGGCCGCCTGGGGCAGGAATCACCCCTCCACTTT	CASKGRLGQESPLHF
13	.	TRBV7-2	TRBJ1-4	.	TGTGCCAGCAGCTTGAACTATAGGGAAAAACTGTTTTTT	CASSLNYREKLFF
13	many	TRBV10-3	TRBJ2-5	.	TGTGCCATCGGCGGGACTTCCCAAGAGACCCAGTACTTC	CAIGGTSQETQYF
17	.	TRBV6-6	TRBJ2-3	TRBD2	TGTGCCAGCAGTTACCTTACTAGCGGGAGTAGCACAGATACGCAGTATTTT	CASSYLTSGSSTDTQYF